This TCR beta chain is drawn from a study of blood T cell repertoires in COVID-19. On the study more broadly: Samples came from the United States, Italy and Spain, spanning acute and convalescent COVID-19. The analysed material was cDNA or gDNA that came from T cells, B-cell-depleted T cells, or PBMCs.

CDR3 length: 11 residues. V lost 6 bases to trimming and J lost 6 bases, with 6 bases between them. CDR1 is MDHEN, CDR2 SYDVKM, per germline. Original analysis: Reference gene primers were amplified, and this amplification served to estimate nucleated cell counts. Measured with immunoSEQ multiplex PCR; TCRdb has only the in-frame clones, and not every one. Clone size and the V and J calls come from that table; the DNA yielded D and trimming. The table shows 300,000 to 400,000 clones, with roughly 90% occurring only once. Sequenced sample: peripheral blood. The TCR was taken from a woman aged 25 to 45 with COVID-19, enrolled during active disease. V and J are TRBV28 and TRBJ1-5; unclear D gene. CDR3 sequence reads: CASSTAQPQHF. CDR3 sequence (DNA): TGTGCCAGCAGCACTGCTCAGCCCCAGCATTTT.